One sample yielded the 20 T cell receptor beta chains listed below, sequenced in a study of T cell repertoires in cytomegalovirus infection. TCRdb itself ran the reads through MiXCR, one entry per CDR3 protein. The table has about 340,000 distinct CDR3 sequences, roughly 29% seen once. These receptors' antigens are unknown. The specimen comprised cultured PBMCs, sampled from culture after CMV antigen stimulation. These receptors came from a human donor in good health (CMV status not recorded). Some clones in this sample may be carry-over from other donors' samples.

The chain links TRBV7-9 to TRBJ2-7, with D possibly matching TRBD1 (5 bases). This CDR3 contains 13 residues. Trimming took 6 bases from V and 5 from J, leaving 14 bases between them. Germline values: CDR1 SEHNR, CDR2 FQNEAQ (reference sequence). CDR3: CASSHTGFNEQYF. The CDR3, as DNA: TGTGCCAGCAGTCACACAGGTTTTAACGAGCAGTACTTC.

The chain is built from TRBV12-3 or TRBV12-4 and TRBJ2-1, with TRBD2 identical over 7 bases. This CDR3 is 16 amino acids long. With 6 bases clipped from V and 7 bases from J, the junction kept 15 bases outside the gene matches. CDR3 bases: TGTGCCAGCAGCTCCTACCCTAGCGGACGCGGGAATGAGCAGTTCTTC. The encoded protein is CASSSYPSGRGNEQFF.

This clonotype has at least ten counts. The rearrangement uses TRBV6-1 and TRBJ1-5; D remains unclear. V was trimmed by 1 base and J by 4 bases, leaving 2 bases between them. The CDR3 is made up of 12 amino acids. Per the germline V gene, CDR1 is MNHNS and CDR2 is SASEGT. CDR3 amino acids: CASSEGNQPQHF. The CDR3 bases are TGTGCCAGCAGTGAAGGGAATCAGCCCCAGCATTTT.

The rearrangement uses TRBV4-3 and TRBJ2-6, with no clear D. With 0 bases removed from V and 0 bases from J, the gap between germline ends came to 6 bases. The CDR3 consists of 16 residues. CDR1 is LGHNA, CDR2 YSLEER, per germline. The CDR3 is CASSQEGFSGANVLTF. CDR3 DNA: TGCGCCAGCAGCCAAGAAGGCTTCTCTGGGGCCAACGTCCTGACTTTC.

This clonotype was detected a few times. This CDR3 reads CASRQDRVDEQFF. CDR3 coding DNA: TGCGCCAGCAGACAGGACAGGGTCGATGAGCAGTTCTTC. J is TRBJ2-1 and V is TRBV10-2, with 8 positions matching TRBD1. This CDR3 region has 13 residues. Germline V CDR1 and CDR2: WSHSY, SAAADI. V lost 6 bases, J lost 8 bases, and 6 bases stayed unmatched.

J is TRBJ2-3 and V is TRBV11-2; D not certain. Trimming cost V 4 bases and J 1 base, with 12 bases left between them. The CDR3 has 15 residues. Per germline, CDR1 SGHAT and CDR2 FQNNGV. The CDR3 nucleotides are TGTGCCAGCAGCTCGAACCGGTGGGGCACAGATACGCAGTATTTT. It codes for CASSSNRWGTDTQYF.

This chain joins TRBV11-2 and TRBJ1-6; D ambiguous. This CDR3 has 16 residues. Deletions cut 5 bases from V and 7 bases from J, with 18 bases between. Per the germline V gene, CDR1 is SGHAT and CDR2 is FQNNGV. Here the CDR3 reads CASSPLTGPGNSPLHF. The CDR3 DNA reads TGTGCCAGCAGCCCCCTCACCGGACCGGGAAATTCACCCCTCCACTTT.

This clonotype was seen a few times. This chain uses TRBV7-9 with TRBJ2-1, with 8 bases that match TRBD2. The length of the CDR3 is 16 residues. V dropped 4 bases and J dropped 7; count of bases not matched to a gene: 12. The germline V gene has CDR1 SEHNR and CDR2 FQNEAQ (reference sequence). The CDR3 region has the DNA TGTGCCAGCAGCTCCCGGGAGCGGGAGTCGGGGAATGAGCAGTTCTTC. This encodes CASSSRERESGNEQFF.

The chain employs TRBV28 and TRBJ2-5, with unresolved D. This CDR3 is 14 amino acids long. Trimming pared 4 bases from V and 9 bases from J, leaving 18 bases between. Germline V lookup: CDR1 MDHEN, CDR2 SYDVKM. CDR3 sequence reads: CASSSPPSGNPQYF. The DNA for the CDR3 is TGTGCCAGCAGTTCCCCCCCGTCGGGTAACCCCCAGTACTTC.

This clonotype was found a few times. The gene calls are TRBV13 and TRBJ2-7; TRBD1 aligns across 10 bases. Per the germline V gene, CDR1 is PRHDT and CDR2 is FYEKMQ (reference sequence). Losses at the gene ends were 4 bases for V and 3 bases for J; bases not matched to a gene: 6. This CDR3 is 15 amino acids long. CDR3 bases: TGTGCCAGCAGCTCGCGGGACAGGGGTCGCTACGAGCAGTACTTC. It codes for CASSSRDRGRYEQYF.

This clonotype was picked up a small number of times. The rearrangement joins TRBV7-2 to TRBJ2-7; D remains unclear. The CDR3 length is 11 residues. Germline V gene lookup returns CDR1 SGHTA and CDR2 FQGNSA. V was shortened by 2 bases and J by 5 bases, with 4 bases between the two germline ends. In DNA, the CDR3 is TGTGCCAGCAGCTTAATAAACGAGCAGTACTTC. Its translation: CASSLINEQYF.

This chain links TRBV15 with TRBJ2-3, with 9 bases lining up with TRBD2. V gave up 1 base and J gave up 1 base; unmatched junction bases: 0. Germline-derived CDR1 and CDR2 are LNHNV and YYDKDF (reference sequence). This CDR3 is built from 15 residues. The CDR3 spells CATSRGLAGTDTQYF. The CDR3 coding sequence is TGTGCCACCAGCAGAGGACTAGCGGGCACAGATACGCAGTATTTT.

In regard to this clonotype: One junction end disagrees with the germline gene, perhaps due to a read error. The chain joins TRBV7-6 to TRBJ2-1; possible D gene TRBD1, 5 bases. Germline assignment: CDR1 SGHVS and CDR2 FNYEAQ. The CDR3 has 12 residues. The CDR3 here is CASSIARGEQFF. Written as DNA, the CDR3 is TGTGCCAGCAGCATAGCTAGGGGTGAGCAGTTCTTC.

The V call is TRBV7-3, the J call TRBJ2-1; no definite D call. This CDR3 has 12 amino acids. Trimming removed 6 bases at V and 7 bases at J, with 10 bases between. Per germline, CDR1 SGHTA and CDR2 FQGTGA. The chain's CDR3 is CASSFDGNEQFF. CDR3 DNA sequence: TGTGCCAGCAGTTTCGACGGGAATGAGCAGTTCTTC.

This clonotype was found a few times. The V gene is TRBV6-1, the J gene TRBJ2-2; 10 nucleotides agree with TRBD2. The CDR3 runs to 21 residues. Germline V lookup: CDR1 MNHNS, CDR2 SASEGT. The junction had 28 bases not matched to a gene; V was cut back by 8 bases and J by 7 bases. The CDR3 bases are TGTGCCAGCCTGGGGAAGGCAGGGTGGCTAGCGGGAGTGGGGTCCATCGGGGAGCTGTTTTTT. As protein: CASLGKAGWLAGVGSIGELFF.

The rearrangement links TRBV4-2 to TRBJ1-1; a possible D gene is TRBD1 (6 bases). CDR1 LGHNA and CDR2 YNFKEQ come from the germline V gene. This CDR3 is built from 15 residues. Trimming removed 4 bases at V and 2 bases at J, with 14 bases between. The CDR3 nucleotides read TGTGCCAGCAGCCCGCAACAGGGCGCCAACACTGAAGCTTTCTTT. It specifies CASSPQQGANTEAFF.

The rearrangement uses TRBV6-1 and TRBJ1-3; 8 bases are a match to TRBD1. The CDR3 loop spans 16 amino acids. CDR1 and CDR2 (germline): MNHNS, SASEGT. Trimming took 6 bases from V and 0 from J; bases not matched to a gene: 7. Here the CDR3 reads CASRDRAARSGNTIYF. The CDR3 DNA reads as TGTGCCAGCAGGGACAGGGCCGCCCGCTCTGGAAACACCATATATTTT.

This clonotype has only a few counts. V gene TRBV7-8 combines with J gene TRBJ2-7; D is perhaps TRBD1 (6 bases). Germline V CDR1 and CDR2: SGHVS, FQNEAQ. The CDR3 has 17 amino acids. V dropped 4 bases and J dropped 0 bases, with 19 bases sitting between them. CDR3 nucleotides: TGTGCCAGCAGCTCCCGCCCGGGCAGGGGACACTCCTACGAGCAGTACTTC. Translated, it gives CASSSRPGRGHSYEQYF.

The chain couples TRBV10-3 to TRBJ2-7; 8 bases map to TRBD1. V dropped 0 bases and J dropped 3; count of bases not matched to a gene: 7. Germline values: CDR1 ENHRY, CDR2 SYGVKD. CDR3 length: 16 amino acids. The CDR3 DNA reads as TGTGCCATCAGTGAGTCAGGGCCGGGACAGGTCTACGAGCAGTACTTC. It codes for CAISESGPGQVYEQYF.

The sample holds a few counts of this clonotype. This sequence joins TRBV3-1 and TRBJ1-3; no firm D call. V shed 7 bases and J shed 0 bases, with 4 bases lying between them. This CDR3 is 12 amino acids long. CDR1 and CDR2 (germline): LGHDT, YNNKEL (reference sequence). The CDR3 nucleotides read TGTGCCAGCACAACCTCTGGAAACACCATATATTTT. This gives the protein CASTTSGNTIYF.